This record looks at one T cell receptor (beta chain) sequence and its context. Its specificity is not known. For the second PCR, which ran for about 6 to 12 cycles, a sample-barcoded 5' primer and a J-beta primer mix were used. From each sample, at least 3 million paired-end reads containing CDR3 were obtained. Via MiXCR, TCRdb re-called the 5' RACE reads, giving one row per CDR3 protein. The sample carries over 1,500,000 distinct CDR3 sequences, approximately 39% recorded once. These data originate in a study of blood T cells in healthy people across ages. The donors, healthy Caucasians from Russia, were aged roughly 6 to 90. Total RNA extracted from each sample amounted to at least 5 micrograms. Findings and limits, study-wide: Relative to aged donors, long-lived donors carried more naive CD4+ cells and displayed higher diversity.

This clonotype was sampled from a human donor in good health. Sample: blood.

The CDR3 loop reads CASSEAGLAGALRQFF. CDR3 bases: TGTGCCAGCAGTGAAGCGGGACTAGCGGGGGCCCTAAGGCAGTTCTTC. The V gene is TRBV2, the J gene TRBJ2-1; 14 bases fit TRBD2. The V gene's germline CDR1 is SNHLY and CDR2 FYNNEI. The CDR3 totals 16 residues. V shed 0 bases, J shed 12 bases, and the junction held 7 bases outside the gene matches.